The entry below gives a single TCR beta chain sequence along with its context. The treatment is: oral pan-JAK inhibitor, 5-10 mg twice daily. Germline V gene data show CDR1 as LGHNA and CDR2 as YNFKEQ. CDR3 length equals 17 residues. V dropped 0 bases and J dropped 3; count of bases not matched to a gene: 9. The data derive from a study of CD8+ T cells in alopecia areata. RNA extraction was followed by reverse transcription into cDNA, which acted as the sequencing template. TCRdb's copy holds only in-frame clones and misses some; the assay was immunoSEQ multiplex PCR. In the table there are some 190,000 clones, 40% to 55% of which are singletons.

The clonotype was recovered from a human donor with alopecia areata. J is TRBJ2-3 and V is TRBV4-2; 7 positions match TRBD2. The input for sequencing was CD8+ T cells sorted from blood, taken around week 54, from a patient treated with tofacitinib. The CDR3 loop is CASSQDRDSGWTDTQYF. The CDR3 bases are TGTGCCAGCAGCCAAGATCGGGATAGCGGGTGGACAGATACGCAGTATTTT.